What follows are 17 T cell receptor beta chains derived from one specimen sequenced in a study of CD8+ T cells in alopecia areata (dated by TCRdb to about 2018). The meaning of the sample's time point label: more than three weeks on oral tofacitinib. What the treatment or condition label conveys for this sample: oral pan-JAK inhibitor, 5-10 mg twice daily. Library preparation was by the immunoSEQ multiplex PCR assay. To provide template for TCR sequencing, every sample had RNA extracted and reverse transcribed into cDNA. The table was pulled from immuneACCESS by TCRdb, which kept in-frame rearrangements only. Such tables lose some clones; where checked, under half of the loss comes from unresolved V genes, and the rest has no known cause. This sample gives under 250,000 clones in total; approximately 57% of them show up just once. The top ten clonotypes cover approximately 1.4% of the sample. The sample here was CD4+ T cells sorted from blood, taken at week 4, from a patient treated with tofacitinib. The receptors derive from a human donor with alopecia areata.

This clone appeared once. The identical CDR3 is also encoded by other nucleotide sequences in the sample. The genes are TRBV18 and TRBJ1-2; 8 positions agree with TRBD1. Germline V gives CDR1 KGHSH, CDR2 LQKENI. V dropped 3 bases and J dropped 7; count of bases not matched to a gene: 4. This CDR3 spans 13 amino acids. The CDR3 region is CASSPSGGSGYTF. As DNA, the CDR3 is TGTGCCAGCTCACCCTCAGGGGGCTCTGGCTACACCTTC.

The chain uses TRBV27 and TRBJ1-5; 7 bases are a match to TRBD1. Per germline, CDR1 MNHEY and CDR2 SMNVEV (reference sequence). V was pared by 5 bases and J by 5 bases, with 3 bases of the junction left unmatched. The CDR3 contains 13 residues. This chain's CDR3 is CASSRTGDQPQHF. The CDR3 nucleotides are TGTGCCAGCAGTCGGACAGGAGATCAGCCCCAGCATTTT.

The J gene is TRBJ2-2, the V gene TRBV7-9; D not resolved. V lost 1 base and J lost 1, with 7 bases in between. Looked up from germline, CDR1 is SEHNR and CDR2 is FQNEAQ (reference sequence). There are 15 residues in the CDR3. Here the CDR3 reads CASSLVGRNTGELFF. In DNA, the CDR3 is TGTGCCAGCAGCTTAGTAGGCAGGAACACCGGGGAGCTGTTTTTT.

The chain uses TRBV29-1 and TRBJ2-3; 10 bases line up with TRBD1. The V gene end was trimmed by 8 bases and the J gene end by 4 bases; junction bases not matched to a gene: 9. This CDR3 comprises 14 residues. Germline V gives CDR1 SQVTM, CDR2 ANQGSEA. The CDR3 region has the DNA TGCAGCCACCTCGACAGGGGGCTTGCAGATACGCAGTATTTT. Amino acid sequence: CSHLDRGLADTQYF.

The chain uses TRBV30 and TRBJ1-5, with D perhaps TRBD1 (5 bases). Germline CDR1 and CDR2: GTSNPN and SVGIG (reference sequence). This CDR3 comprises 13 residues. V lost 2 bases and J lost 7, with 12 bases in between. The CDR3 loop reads CAWSNRRGQPQHF. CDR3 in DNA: TGTGCCTGGAGTAACAGGAGGGGACAGCCCCAGCATTTT.

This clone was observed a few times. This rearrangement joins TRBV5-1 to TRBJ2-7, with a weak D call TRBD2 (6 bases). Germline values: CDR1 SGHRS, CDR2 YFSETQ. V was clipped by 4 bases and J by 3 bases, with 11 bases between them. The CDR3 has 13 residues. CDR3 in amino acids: CASSPGDVYEQYF. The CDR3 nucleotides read TGCGCCAGCAGCCCGGGGGATGTCTACGAGCAGTACTTC.

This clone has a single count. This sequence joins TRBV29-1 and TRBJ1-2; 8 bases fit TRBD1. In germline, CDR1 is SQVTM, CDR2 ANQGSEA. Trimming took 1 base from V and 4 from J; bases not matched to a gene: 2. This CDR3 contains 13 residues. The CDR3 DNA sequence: TGCAGCGTTGAAGGAGGACAGGGCTATGGCTACACCTTC. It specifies CSVEGGQGYGYTF.

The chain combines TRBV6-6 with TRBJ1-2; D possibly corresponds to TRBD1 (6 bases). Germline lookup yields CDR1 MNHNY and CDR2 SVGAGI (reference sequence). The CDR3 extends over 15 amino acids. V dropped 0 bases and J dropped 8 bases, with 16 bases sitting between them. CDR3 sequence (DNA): TGTGCCAGCAGTTACTCCGGACAGAACAGTCTCGGCTACACCTTC. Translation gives CASSYSGQNSLGYTF.

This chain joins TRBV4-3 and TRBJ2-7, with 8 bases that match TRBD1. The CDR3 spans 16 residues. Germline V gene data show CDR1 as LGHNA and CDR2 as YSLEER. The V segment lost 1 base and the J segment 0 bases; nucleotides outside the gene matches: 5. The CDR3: CASSQGPGTGSYEQYF. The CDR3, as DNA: TGCGCCAGCAGCCAAGGCCCCGGGACAGGCTCCTACGAGCAGTACTTC.

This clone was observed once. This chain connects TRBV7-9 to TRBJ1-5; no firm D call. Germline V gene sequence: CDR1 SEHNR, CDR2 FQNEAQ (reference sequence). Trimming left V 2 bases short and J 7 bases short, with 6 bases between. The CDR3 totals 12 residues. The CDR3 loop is CASSLRGQPQHF. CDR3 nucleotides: TGTGCCAGCAGCTTAAGAGGACAGCCCCAGCATTTT.

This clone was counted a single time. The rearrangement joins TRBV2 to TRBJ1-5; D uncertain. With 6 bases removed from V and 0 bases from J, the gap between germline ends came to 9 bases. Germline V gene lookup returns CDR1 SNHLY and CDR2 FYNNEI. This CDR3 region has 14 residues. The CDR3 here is CASSFRNSNQPQHF. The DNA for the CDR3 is TGTGCCAGCAGCTTCAGGAATAGCAATCAGCCCCAGCATTTT.

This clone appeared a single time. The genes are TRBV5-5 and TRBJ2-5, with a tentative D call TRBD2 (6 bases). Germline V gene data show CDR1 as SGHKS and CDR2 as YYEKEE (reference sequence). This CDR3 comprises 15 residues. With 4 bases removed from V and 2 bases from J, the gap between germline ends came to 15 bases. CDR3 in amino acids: CASSQTSGRQETQYF. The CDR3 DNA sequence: TGTGCCAGCAGCCAAACCTCCGGGAGACAAGAGACCCAGTACTTC. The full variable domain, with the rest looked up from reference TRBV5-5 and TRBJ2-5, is DAGVTQSPTHLIKTRGQQVTLRCSPISGHKSVSWYQQVLGQGPQFIFQYYEKEERGRGNFPDRFSARQFPNYSSELNVNALLLGDSALYLCASSQTSGRQETQYFGPGTRLLVL.

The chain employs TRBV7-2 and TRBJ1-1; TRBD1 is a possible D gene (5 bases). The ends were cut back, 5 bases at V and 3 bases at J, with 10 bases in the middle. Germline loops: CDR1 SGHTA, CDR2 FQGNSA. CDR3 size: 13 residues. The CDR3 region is CASSPGYHTEAFF. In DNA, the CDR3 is TGTGCCAGCAGCCCAGGGTATCACACTGAAGCTTTCTTT. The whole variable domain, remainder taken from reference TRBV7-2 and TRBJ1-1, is GAGVSQSPSNKVTEKGKDVELRCDPISGHTALYWYRQSLGQGLEFLIYFQGNSAPDKSGLPSDRFSAERTGGSVSTLTIQRTQQEDSAVYLCASSPGYHTEAFFGQGTRLTVV.

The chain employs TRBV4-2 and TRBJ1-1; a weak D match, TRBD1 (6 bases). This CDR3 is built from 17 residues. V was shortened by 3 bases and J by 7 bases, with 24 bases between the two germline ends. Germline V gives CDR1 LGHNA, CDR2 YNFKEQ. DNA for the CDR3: TGTGCCAGCAGCCACAGAGTCAGAGAGGGGGGAAGGGGTGAAGCTTTCTTT. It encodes CASSHRVREGGRGEAFF.

CDR3: CAWDGQGNQPQHF. The CDR3 coding sequence is TGTGCCTGGGACGGACAGGGGAATCAGCCCCAGCATTTT. The chain employs TRBV30 and TRBJ1-5, with 9 bases that match TRBD1. V lost 5 bases and J lost 4; bases outside the gene matches: 3. CDR3 length equals 13 residues. Germline V gives CDR1 GTSNPN, CDR2 SVGIG (reference sequence).

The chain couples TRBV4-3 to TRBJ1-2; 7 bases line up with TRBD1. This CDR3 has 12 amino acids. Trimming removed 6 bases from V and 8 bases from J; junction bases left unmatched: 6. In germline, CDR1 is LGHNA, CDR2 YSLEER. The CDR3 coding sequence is TGCGCCAGCAGTCGAACAGGGGTGGGCTACACCTTC. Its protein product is CASSRTGVGYTF.

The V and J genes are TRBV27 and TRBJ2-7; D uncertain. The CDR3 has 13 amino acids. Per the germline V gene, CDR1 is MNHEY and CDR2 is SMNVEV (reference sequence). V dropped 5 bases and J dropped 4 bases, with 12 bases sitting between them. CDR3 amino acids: CASSPSTAYEQYF. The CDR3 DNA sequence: TGTGCCAGCAGTCCTTCTACAGCGTACGAGCAGTACTTC.